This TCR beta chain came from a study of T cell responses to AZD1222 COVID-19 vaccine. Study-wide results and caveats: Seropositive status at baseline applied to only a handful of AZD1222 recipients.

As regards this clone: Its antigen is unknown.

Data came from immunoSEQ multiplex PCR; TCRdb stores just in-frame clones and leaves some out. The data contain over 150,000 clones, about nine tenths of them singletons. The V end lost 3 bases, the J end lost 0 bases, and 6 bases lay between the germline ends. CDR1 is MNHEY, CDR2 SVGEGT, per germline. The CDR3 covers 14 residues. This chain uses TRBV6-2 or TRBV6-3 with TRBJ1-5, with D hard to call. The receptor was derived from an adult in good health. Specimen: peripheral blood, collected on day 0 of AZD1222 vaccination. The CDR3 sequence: CASSYTSSNQPQHF. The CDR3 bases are TGTGCCAGCAGTTATACAAGTAGCAATCAGCCCCAGCATTTT.